Shown below are 10 T cell receptor beta chains from a single sample sequenced in a study of T cell changes during pregnancy in multiple sclerosis. Profiled with immunoSEQ multiplex PCR; TCRdb holds only in-frame clones, not every one. The repertoire holds about 24,000 clones, around 84% seen once, with roughly 1% in the top ten. The sequences come from CD4+ T cells from peripheral blood mononuclear cells, collected in the second trimester of pregnancy. The receptors originated from a female donor in good health, enrolled as a control in a pregnancy study.

This clone was detected a few times. This chain links TRBV4-3 with TRBJ1-1; no clear D gene. The CDR3 extends over 15 amino acids. Trimming removed 2 bases from V and 0 bases from J, with 10 bases in between. Germline V CDR1 and CDR2: LGHNA, YSLEER. The CDR3 loop is CASSQNGLLNTEAFF. The CDR3 coding sequence is TGCGCCAGCAGCCAAAATGGACTCTTGAACACTGAAGCTTTCTTT.

This clone showed up just a few times. The rearrangement uses TRBV10-2 and TRBJ1-4; no firm D call. The CDR3 totals 16 residues. Trimming shortened V by 8 bases and J by 0 bases, and 16 bases separated the two germline ends. Germline assignment: CDR1 WSHSY and CDR2 SAAADI. CDR3 amino acids: CASLPRTGATNEKLFF. DNA for the CDR3: TGCGCCAGCTTACCTCGGACTGGAGCAACTAATGAAAAACTGTTTTTT.

V gene TRBV6-1 combines with J gene TRBJ1-2; 7 bases align to TRBD1. The trim removed 6 bases at V and 1 base at J, leaving 8 bases unmatched. The germline CDR1 and CDR2 sequences are MNHNS and SASEGT. The CDR3 has 15 amino acids. CDR3 in DNA: TGTGCCAGCAGCGCCCGTCGGGACAGTAACTATGGCTACACCTTC. Translation gives CASSARRDSNYGYTF.

This rearrangement joins TRBV18 to TRBJ2-7; a weak D match, TRBD2 (5 bases). V was clipped by 2 bases and J by 2 bases, with 13 bases between them. This CDR3 has 15 residues. Germline CDR1 KGHSH, CDR2 LQKENI. CDR3 nucleotides: TGTGCCAGCTCACCAGGGCCAGGAGGTCCCTACGAGCAGTACTTC. It encodes CASSPGPGGPYEQYF.

This clone was found once. This chain links TRBV2 with TRBJ1-1, with 8 bases identical to TRBD1. Unmatched junction bases numbered 17, after V lost 2 bases and J lost 3 bases. This CDR3 comprises 19 residues. The germline V gene encodes CDR1 SNHLY and CDR2 FYNNEI. The CDR3, as DNA: TGTGCCAGCAGTGAATCCTTCCCGGGGGGACAGGCGGGTTACACTGAAGCTTTCTTT. This translates into CASSESFPGGQAGYTEAFF.

In DNA, the CDR3 is TGTGCCATCAGTGAGCCCGGGGAAGCTAACTATGGCTACACCTTC. Its translation is CAISEPGEANYGYTF. This sequence joins TRBV10-3 and TRBJ1-2; D is unresolved. The CDR3 runs 15 residues. V gave up 2 bases and J gave up 0 bases, with 10 bases separating them. Germline values: CDR1 ENHRY, CDR2 SYGVKD.

CDR3 protein: CASSQEGVGTSGRTRQRQYF. DNA for the CDR3: TGCGCCAGCAGCCAAGAGGGCGTGGGGACTAGCGGGAGGACACGACAGAGACAGTACTTC. The gene calls are TRBV4-1 and TRBJ2-5; 15 bases line up with TRBD2. Unmatched junction bases numbered 19, after V lost 0 bases and J lost 11 bases. The CDR3 sequence is 20 residues long. CDR1 and CDR2 (germline): MGHRA, YSYEKL.

This clone is medium-sized within its sample. The J gene is TRBJ1-1, the V gene TRBV28; 7 bases agree with TRBD1. Trimming removed 5 bases from V and 3 bases from J; junction bases left unmatched: 9. The CDR3 totals 15 residues. Germline V gives CDR1 MDHEN, CDR2 SYDVKM. In nucleotides, the CDR3 is TGTGCCAGCAGTCCTACGACAGGGCTGTACACTGAAGCTTTCTTT. The encoded protein is CASSPTTGLYTEAFF. The full variable domain, completed using reference TRBV28 and TRBJ1-1, is DVKVTQSSRYLVKRTGEKVFLECVQDMDHENMFWYRQDPGLGLRLIYFSYDVKMKEKGDIPEGYSVSREKKERFSLILESASTNQTSMYLCASSPTTGLYTEAFFGQGTRLTVV.

This clone was detected only once. The chain combines TRBV7-8 with TRBJ2-1; D gene ambiguous. This CDR3 region has 15 residues. In germline, CDR1 is SGHVS, CDR2 FQNEAQ. The V end lost 0 bases, the J end lost 7 bases, and 13 bases lay between the germline ends. As DNA, the CDR3 is TGTGCCAGCAGCTTAGCTTCGCCCCTCGGGAATGAGCAGTTCTTC. Residues: CASSLASPLGNEQFF.

The rearrangement links TRBV6-5 to TRBJ2-3; the match to TRBD1 covers 8 bases. V trimming: 5 bases; J trimming: 2 bases; junction bases outside the gene matches: 6. This CDR3 comprises 15 residues. Germline V CDR1 and CDR2: MNHEY, SVGAGI. This CDR3 reads CASSPRDRHTDTQYF. The DNA of the CDR3 is TGTGCCAGCAGTCCCCGGGACAGGCACACAGATACGCAGTATTTT.